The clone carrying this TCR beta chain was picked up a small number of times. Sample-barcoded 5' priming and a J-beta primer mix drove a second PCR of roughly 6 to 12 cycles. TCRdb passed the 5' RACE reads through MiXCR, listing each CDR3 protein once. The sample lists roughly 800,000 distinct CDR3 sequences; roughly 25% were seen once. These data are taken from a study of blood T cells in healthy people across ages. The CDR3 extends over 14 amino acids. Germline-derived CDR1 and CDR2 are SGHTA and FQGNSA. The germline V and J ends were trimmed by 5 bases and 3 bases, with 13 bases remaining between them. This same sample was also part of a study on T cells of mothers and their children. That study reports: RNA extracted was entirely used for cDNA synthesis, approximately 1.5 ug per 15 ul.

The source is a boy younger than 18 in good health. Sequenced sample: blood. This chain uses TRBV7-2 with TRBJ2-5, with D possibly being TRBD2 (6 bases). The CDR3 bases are TGTGCCAGCAGCCGCCCCGCGGGGAAAGAGACCCAGTACTTC. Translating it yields CASSRPAGKETQYF.